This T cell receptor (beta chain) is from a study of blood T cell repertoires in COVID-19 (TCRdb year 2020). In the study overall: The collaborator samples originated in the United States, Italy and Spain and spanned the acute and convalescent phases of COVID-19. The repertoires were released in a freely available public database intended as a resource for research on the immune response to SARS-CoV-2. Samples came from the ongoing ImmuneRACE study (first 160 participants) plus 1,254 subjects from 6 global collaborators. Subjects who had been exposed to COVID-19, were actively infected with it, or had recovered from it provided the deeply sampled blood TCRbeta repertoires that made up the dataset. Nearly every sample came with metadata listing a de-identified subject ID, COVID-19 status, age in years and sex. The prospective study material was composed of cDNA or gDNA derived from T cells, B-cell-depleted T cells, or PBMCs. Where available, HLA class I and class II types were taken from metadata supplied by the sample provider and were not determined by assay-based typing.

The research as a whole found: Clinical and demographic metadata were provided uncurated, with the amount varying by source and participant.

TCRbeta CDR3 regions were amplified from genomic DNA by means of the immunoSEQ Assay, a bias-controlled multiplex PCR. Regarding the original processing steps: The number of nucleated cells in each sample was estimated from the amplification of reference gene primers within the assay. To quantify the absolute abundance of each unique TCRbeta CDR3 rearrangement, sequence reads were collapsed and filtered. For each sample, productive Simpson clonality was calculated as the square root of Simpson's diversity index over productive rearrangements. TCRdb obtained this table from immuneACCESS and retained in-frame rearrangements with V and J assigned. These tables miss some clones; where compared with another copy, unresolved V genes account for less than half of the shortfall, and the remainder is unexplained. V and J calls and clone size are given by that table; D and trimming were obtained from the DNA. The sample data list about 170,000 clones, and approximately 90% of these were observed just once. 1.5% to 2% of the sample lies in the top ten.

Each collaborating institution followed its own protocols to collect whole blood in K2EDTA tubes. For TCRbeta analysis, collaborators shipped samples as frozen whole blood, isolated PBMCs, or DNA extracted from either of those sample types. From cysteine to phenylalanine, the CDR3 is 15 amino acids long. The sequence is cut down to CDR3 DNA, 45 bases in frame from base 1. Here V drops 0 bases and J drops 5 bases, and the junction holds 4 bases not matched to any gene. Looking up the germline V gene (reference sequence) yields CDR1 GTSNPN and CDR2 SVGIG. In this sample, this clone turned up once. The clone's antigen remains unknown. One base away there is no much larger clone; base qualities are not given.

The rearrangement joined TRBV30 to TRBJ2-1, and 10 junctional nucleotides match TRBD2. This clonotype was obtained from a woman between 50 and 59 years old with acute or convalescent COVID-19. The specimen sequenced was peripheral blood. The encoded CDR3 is CAWSVRLAGDNEQFF. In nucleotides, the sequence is TGTGCCTGGAGTGTACGCCTAGCGGGGGACAATGAGCAGTTCTTC.